A selection of T cell receptor beta chains follows, all from one sample in a study of cytomegalovirus exposure and HLA in healthy donors. TCRdb's table, derived via immunoSEQ multiplex PCR, lists solely in-frame clones and lacks some. Listed are 150,000 to 200,000 clones; around 0.8% falls within the top ten. Sample: PBMCs. Receptors were obtained from a woman under 30 in good health and CMV-seropositive. CDR3s include the opening cysteine and the closing phenylalanine or tryptophan. Fields, in order: CDR3 length, J gene, V gene, D gene, CDR3 protein, CDR3 DNA. D genes are given only for firm matches.

>16|TRBJ2-5|TRBV7-2|TRBD2
CASSPPRAGGTETQYF
TGTGCCAGCAGCCCCCCCCGAGCGGGGGGGACTGAGACCCAGTACTTC
>12|TRBJ1-1|TRBV7-9|-
CASSLTELEAFF
TGTGCCAGCAGCTTAACAGAGCTTGAAGCTTTCTTT
>17|TRBJ2-5|TRBV11-2|-
CASSLVAASPSAETQYF
TGTGCCAGCAGCTTAGTGGCGGCCTCCCCTTCCGCGGAGACCCAGTACTTC
>13|TRBJ1-2|TRBV29-1|-
CSVEGGRGYGYTF
TGCAGCGTTGAAGGGGGCAGGGGATATGGCTACACCTTC
>15|TRBJ2-7|TRBV6-6|-
CASSYSGDSSYEQYF
TGTGCCAGCAGTTACTCGGGGGACTCCTCCTACGAGCAGTACTTC
>18|TRBJ2-2|TRBV28|TRBD2
CASTRLAGGISNTGELFF
TGTGCCAGCACCAGACTAGCGGGAGGGATTTCGAACACCGGGGAGCTGTTTTTT
>13|TRBJ1-2|TRBV6-1|-
CASSQTGAYGYTF
TGTGCCAGCAGCCAGACAGGCGCCTATGGCTACACCTTC
>18|TRBJ1-3|TRBV27|-
CASSPATQLPYGSNTIYF
TGTGCCAGCAGTCCCGCGACCCAGTTACCCTACGGGTCAAACACCATATATTTT
>14|TRBJ2-5|TRBV6-6|TRBD2
CASSYSGTSETQYF
TGTGCCAGCAGTTACTCCGGGACTAGCGAGACCCAGTACTTC
>16|TRBJ2-1|TRBV19|TRBD2
CASRRISGRVNNEQFF
TGTGCCAGCCGCCGAATTAGCGGGAGGGTGAACAATGAGCAGTTCTTC
>14|TRBJ1-4|TRBV19|TRBD1
CATCRTGGNEKLFF
TGTGCCACCTGTCGGACAGGGGGGAATGAAAAACTGTTTTTT
>14|TRBJ1-6|TRBV30|-
CAWSVRNSNSPLHF
TGTGCCTGGAGTGTACGGAACAGCAATTCACCCCTCCACTTT
>15|TRBJ1-2|TRBV7-9|-
CASGGRGPHSNGYTF
TGTGCCAGCGGGGGGAGGGGTCCACACTCGAATGGCTACACCTTC
>14|TRBJ1-5|TRBV6-5|-
CASSYRRSNQPQHF
TGTGCCAGCAGTTACCGGAGGAGCAATCAGCCCCAGCATTTT
>16|TRBJ2-4|TRBV2|-
CASSTDSQLAKNIQYF
TGTGCCAGCAGTACGGACAGCCAACTAGCCAAAAACATTCAGTACTTC
>14|TRBJ2-3|TRBV5-4|TRBD1
CASSFGTVGDTQYF
TGTGCCAGCAGCTTTGGGACAGTGGGAGATACGCAGTATTTT
>15|TRBJ1-1|TRBV30|-
CAWSVIPGAGTEAFF
TGTGCCTGGAGTGTCATTCCAGGGGCTGGCACTGAAGCTTTCTTT
>13|TRBJ2-3|TRBV29-1|-
CSVEERLTDTQYF
TGCAGCGTTGAGGAGCGCCTCACAGATACGCAGTATTTT
>15|TRBJ1-5|TRBV5-5|TRBD1
CASSLIQGARQPQHF
TGTGCCAGCAGCTTGATACAGGGGGCTCGTCAGCCCCAGCATTTT
>13|TRBJ1-1|TRBV14|-
CASSQERGGEAFF
TGTGCCAGCAGCCAAGAACGGGGGGGGGAAGCTTTCTTT
>14|TRBJ2-2|TRBV15|-
CATSRDYRGGELFF
TGTGCCACCAGCAGAGATTATAGGGGCGGGGAGCTGTTTTTT
>13|TRBJ1-5|TRBV6-1|-
CASSVWGDQPQHF
TGTGCCAGCAGTGTTTGGGGGGATCAGCCCCAGCATTTT
>17|TRBJ1-3|TRBV7-2|TRBD1
CASSTDPRQGSGNTIYF
TGTGCCAGCAGCACAGACCCCCGACAGGGCTCTGGAAACACCATATATTTT
>13|TRBJ2-7|TRBV7-2|-
CASSLGVSYEQYF
TGTGCCAGCAGCCTAGGAGTCTCCTACGAGCAGTACTTC
>13|TRBJ1-1|TRBV5-5|-
CASSLNRNTEAFF
TGTGCCAGCAGCTTAAACAGAAACACTGAAGCTTTCTTT
>16|TRBJ2-1|TRBV14|-
CASSQRGGATYNEQFF
TGTGCCAGCAGCCAGAGGGGCGGGGCGACCTACAATGAGCAGTTCTTC
>14|TRBJ2-1|TRBV29-1|TRBD2
CSVLTGTRMNEQFF
TGCAGCGTCTTGACCGGGACTAGGATGAATGAGCAGTTCTTC
>17|TRBJ2-3|TRBV4-3|TRBD2
CASSHRTSGANTDTQYF
TGCGCCAGCAGCCACCGGACTAGCGGGGCGAACACAGATACGCAGTATTTT
>15|TRBJ1-1|TRBV7-9|TRBD1
CASSSLDRVGSQAFF
TGTGCCAGCAGTTCACTTGACAGGGTTGGATCACAAGCTTTCTTT
>15|TRBJ1-2|TRBV7-8|-
CASSPAAVYRDGYTF
TGTGCCAGCAGCCCCGCAGCGGTATACAGGGATGGCTACACCTTC
>15|TRBJ2-2|TRBV7-2|TRBD2
CASSLDGGGSGELFF
TGTGCCAGCAGCTTAGACGGGGGGGGTTCCGGGGAGCTGTTTTTT
>15|TRBJ1-4|TRBV18|-
CASSPRQARGEKLFF
TGTGCCAGCTCACCACGGCAGGCAAGGGGAGAAAAACTGTTTTTT
>16|TRBJ1-1|TRBV7-9|-
CASSRRRAGPTTEAFF
TGTGCCAGCAGCCGGAGGAGGGCGGGTCCGACCACTGAAGCTTTCTTT
>18|TRBJ2-6|TRBV5-1|TRBD1
CASSLRGQGGSGANVLTF
TGCGCCAGCAGCTTGAGGGGACAGGGGGGATCAGGGGCCAACGTCCTGACTTTC
>12|TRBJ1-2|TRBV7-9|-
CASSIKGYGYTF
TGTGCCAGCAGCATCAAGGGGTATGGCTACACCTTC
>15|TRBJ1-1|TRBV5-1|-
CASSLVEPTDTEAFF
TGCGCCAGCAGCTTGGTCGAACCAACGGACACTGAAGCTTTCTTT
>15|TRBJ2-3|TRBV7-3|TRBD1
CASSLKGGPTDTQYF
TGTGCCAGCAGCTTAAAAGGGGGCCCCACAGATACGCAGTATTTT
>11|TRBJ2-6|TRBV27|-
CASKAGNVLTF
TGTGCCAGCAAGGCAGGGAACGTCCTGACTTTC
>13|TRBJ1-2|TRBV6-5|TRBD1
CASSSTGVYGYTF
TGTGCCAGCAGTTCGACAGGGGTTTATGGCTACACCTTC
>16|TRBJ2-1|TRBV6-1|TRBD1
CASSEATGTGSHEQFF
TGTGCCAGCAGTGAAGCGACCGGGACAGGGTCCCATGAGCAGTTCTTC
>15|TRBJ2-1|TRBV7-9|TRBD1
CASSLVQGIYNEQFF
TGTGCCAGCAGCTTAGTACAGGGGATATACAATGAGCAGTTCTTC
>16|TRBJ2-1|TRBV9|TRBD1
CASSVAGQGRVNEQFF
TGTGCCAGCAGCGTAGCGGGACAGGGGAGGGTCAATGAGCAGTTCTTC
>14|TRBJ2-7|TRBV6-6|-
CASSYSRGGYEQYF
TGTGCCAGCAGTTACTCGCGAGGGGGCTACGAGCAGTACTTC
>14|TRBJ1-3|TRBV7-2|-
CASSFGGAGNTIYF
TGTGCCAGCAGCTTCGGAGGGGCTGGAAACACCATATATTTT
>13|TRBJ1-1|TRBV30|TRBD1
CAWGGQGNTEAFF
TGTGCCTGGGGGGGACAGGGGAACACTGAAGCTTTCTTT
>15|TRBJ2-1|TRBV11-2|TRBD2
CASSFQRESRIEQFF
TGTGCCAGCAGCTTCCAGCGGGAGTCTAGGATTGAGCAGTTCTTC
>12|TRBJ2-1|TRBV19|-
CATNSGDNEQFF
TGTGCCACGAACTCGGGGGACAATGAGCAGTTCTTC
>15|TRBJ1-1|TRBV10-3|TRBD1
CAISDIQGLNTEAFF
TGTGCCATCAGTGATATACAGGGGCTGAACACTGAAGCTTTCTTT
>13|TRBJ1-5|TRBV7-2|-
CASSLGRGQPQHF
TGTGCCAGCAGCTTAGGCCGGGGACAGCCCCAGCATTTT
>17|TRBJ2-6|TRBV19|TRBD1
CASSRTGGGSGANVLTF
TGTGCCAGTAGTAGGACAGGGGGAGGGTCTGGGGCCAACGTCCTGACTTTC
>14|TRBJ1-1|TRBV9|-
CASSLLAQDTEAFF
TGTGCCAGCAGCCTGCTTGCACAGGACACTGAAGCTTTCTTT
>16|TRBJ2-1|TRBV4-2|TRBD2
CASSPGIASGDNEQFF
TGTGCCAGCAGCCCCGGTATTGCTAGCGGAGACAATGAGCAGTTCTTC
>19|TRBJ2-5|TRBV2|TRBD2
CASSGAGTSGGKPQETQYF
TGTGCCAGCAGTGGGGCCGGGACTAGCGGGGGTAAACCCCAAGAGACCCAGTACTTC
>16|TRBJ1-2|TRBV6-6|-
CASSYSTLWTDYGYTF
TGTGCCAGCAGTTACTCGACTTTGTGGACAGACTATGGCTACACCTTC
>15|TRBJ1-2|TRBV10-2|TRBD1
CASSNFDRGRIGYTF
TGCGCCAGCAGTAATTTTGACAGGGGTAGGATTGGCTACACCTTC
>15|TRBJ2-7|TRBV5-6|-
CASSQKPGLRYEQYF
TGTGCCAGCAGCCAAAAACCGGGACTTCGGTACGAGCAGTACTTC
>14|TRBJ1-6|TRBV19|-
CASSNSAGNSPLHF
TGTGCCAGTAGTAATAGTGCGGGGAATTCACCCCTCCACTTT